This TCR beta chain was found in a study of blood T cell repertoires in COVID-19. About the research overall: In each case, the material was cDNA or gDNA derived from T cells, B-cell-depleted T cells, or PBMCs.

TCRdb's table, derived via immunoSEQ multiplex PCR, lists solely in-frame clones and lacks some. The repertoire holds roughly 43,000 clones, with around 86% as singletons. The CDR3 has 13 amino acids. The V end was cut by 3 bases, the J end by 2 bases, with 8 bases between. Germline V gives CDR1 LGHNA, CDR2 YSLEER. This chain links TRBV4-3 with TRBJ2-7; D perhaps matches TRBD1 (5 bases). The sequence derives from a human donor in a cohort sampled during active COVID-19. Material for sequencing was peripheral blood. The CDR3 sequence is CASSHSTAYEQYF. CDR3 nucleotides: TGCGCCAGCAGCCATTCGACAGCCTACGAGCAGTACTTC.